This TCR beta chain was sequenced during a study of PD-L1 blockade in urothelial cancer. Regarding the study as a whole: Better survival was forecast by a pretreatment blood TCR clonality below the median.

The CDR3 sequence is 14 residues long. After removal of 5 bases from V and 1 base from J, the junction contained 4 bases not matched to a gene. Germline V CDR1 and CDR2: KGHSH, LQKENI. As regards this clone: Antigen unknown.

Templates that were synthetic TCR analogs were spiked into each PCR. TCRdb's table, derived via immunoSEQ multiplex PCR, lists solely in-frame clones and lacks some. The data contain more than 60,000 clones, 85% to 90% of them singletons. Time point of the sample: peripheral blood 6 weeks after treatment start. Sample contribution per patient ranged from 1 to 8, covering pretreatment and on-treatment. This material consisted of PBMCs, taken around atezolizumab (anti-PD-L1) treatment. The V gene is TRBV18, the J gene TRBJ2-7; 8 positions match TRBD1. This receptor was obtained from a man aged 60 to 69 with urothelial cancer. The CDR3 here is CASSADRGSYEQYF. Written as DNA, the CDR3 is TGTGCCAGCTCAGCAGACAGGGGTTCCTACGAGCAGTACTTC. The whole variable domain, filled in from reference TRBV18 and TRBJ2-7, reads NAGVMQNPRHLVRRRGQEARLRCSPMKGHSHVYWYRQLPEEGLKFMVYLQKENIIDESGMPKERFSAEFPKEGPSILRIQQVVRGDSAAYFCASSADRGSYEQYFGPGTRLTVT.